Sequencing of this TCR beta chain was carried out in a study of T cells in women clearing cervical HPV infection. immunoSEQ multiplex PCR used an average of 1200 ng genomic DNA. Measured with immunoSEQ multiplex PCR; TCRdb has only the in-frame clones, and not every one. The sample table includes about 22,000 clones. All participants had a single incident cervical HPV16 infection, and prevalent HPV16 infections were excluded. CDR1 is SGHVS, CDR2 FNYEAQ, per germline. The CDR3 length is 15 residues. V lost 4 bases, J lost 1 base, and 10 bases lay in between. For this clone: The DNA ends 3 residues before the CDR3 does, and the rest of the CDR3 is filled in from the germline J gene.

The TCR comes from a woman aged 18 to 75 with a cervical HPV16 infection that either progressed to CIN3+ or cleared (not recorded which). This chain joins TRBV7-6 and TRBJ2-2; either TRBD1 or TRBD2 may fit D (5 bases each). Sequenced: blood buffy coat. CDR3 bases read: TGTGCCAGCAGCTCCAGGGAGAAGAACACCGGGGAG. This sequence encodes CASSSREKNTGE. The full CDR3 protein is CASSSREKNTGELFF.